The rows below give T cell receptor beta chains drawn from one sample of a study of cytomegalovirus exposure and HLA in healthy donors. Profiled with immunoSEQ multiplex PCR; TCRdb holds only in-frame clones, not every one. The table has some 130,000 clones, under 85% seen once. Sequenced sample: PBMCs. The receptors shown here come from a woman in her fifties or sixties in good health and CMV-seropositive. CDR3s include the opening cysteine and the closing phenylalanine or tryptophan. A D gene is named only where the DNA matches it firmly. Part of the rows lack a size; the others show once, few, many or a class for expanded clones.

V	size	J	D	length	DNA	CDR3
TRBV5-1	many	TRBJ2-7	.	17	TGCGCCAGCAGCTTGGCGCCCTCCCTCCCGGTATCCTACGAGCAGTACTTC	CASSLAPSLPVSYEQYF
TRBV5-4	once	TRBJ1-1	.	15	TGTGCCAGCAGCTTGGTGGGGCAGGAGTTCACTGAAGCTTTCTTT	CASSLVGQEFTEAFF
TRBV14	.	TRBJ2-5	.	13	TGTGCCAGCAGCCAAGGGTACGGTGAGACCCAGTACTTC	CASSQGYGETQYF
TRBV11-3	.	TRBJ1-2	.	14	TGTGCCAGCAGCTTAGTTGGCGGGGGAGCCGGCTACACCTTC	CASSLVGGGAGYTF
TRBV29-1	.	TRBJ1-1	.	9	TGCAGCGTTCTTCCCGTGGCTTTCTTT	CSVLPVAFF
TRBV29-1	.	TRBJ2-2	.	13	TGCAGCGGGATTGGACTAAAGACCGGGGAGCTGTTTTTT	CSGIGLKTGELFF
TRBV5-4	.	TRBJ1-6	.	16	TGTGCCAGCAGCTCGGGGGGATTGGGGTATAATTCACCCCTCCACTTT	CASSSGGLGYNSPLHF
TRBV30	.	TRBJ1-2	.	11	TGTGCCTCTCCCCTAGACTATGGCTACACCTTC	CASPLDYGYTF
TRBV19	.	TRBJ2-2	TRBD2	14	TGTGCCACCGGAAGGACTAGCCAAGCCGGGGAGCTGTTTTTT	CATGRTSQAGELFF
TRBV7-2	.	TRBJ1-5	.	15	TGTGCCAGCAGCCCTCAGGATAGCGGCGGTCAGCCCCAGCATTTT	CASSPQDSGGQPQHF
TRBV5-1	.	TRBJ2-5	TRBD1	14	TGCGCCAGCAGCCCAGGGACAGGGGGAGAGACCCAGTACTTC	CASSPGTGGETQYF
TRBV7-6	.	TRBJ1-5	.	13	TGTGCCAGCAGCCTAATTGGCGGTCAGCCCCAGCATTTT	CASSLIGGQPQHF
TRBV2	.	TRBJ1-1	TRBD1	14	TGTGCCAGCAGTGGACAGGGGCCCAACACTGAAGCTTTCTTT	CASSGQGPNTEAFF
TRBV30	.	TRBJ2-5	.	13	TGTGCCTGGTCTACAGGGACCCCAGAGACCCAGTACTTC	CAWSTGTPETQYF
TRBV7-8	.	TRBJ1-1	.	14	TGTGCCAGCAGCTTAGGACACCTGAACACTGAAGCTTTCTTT	CASSLGHLNTEAFF
TRBV30	.	TRBJ2-1	.	13	TGTGCCTGGAGTATTTCGGGAAACAATGAGCAGTTCTTC	CAWSISGNNEQFF
TRBV2	.	TRBJ1-4	TRBD1	13	TGTGCCGGAGCAGGGGGCTCGAATGAAAAACTGTTTTTT	CAGAGGSNEKLFF
TRBV5-1	.	TRBJ1-2	.	13	TGCGCCAGCAGCTTGGGGGCAGGGCAAGGCTACACCTTC	CASSLGAGQGYTF
TRBV27	.	TRBJ2-3	.	12	TGTGCCAGCAGTTCCCGGGGGGATACGCAGTATTTT	CASSSRGDTQYF
TRBV19	.	TRBJ2-5	.	16	TGTGCCAGTAGTATAGTCCCCGGGACTCTAGAGGAGACCCAGTACTTC	CASSIVPGTLEETQYF
TRBV19	.	TRBJ1-4	.	14	TGTGCCAGCCGCGGGGATCCAACTAATGAAAAACTGTTTTTT	CASRGDPTNEKLFF
TRBV10-3	.	TRBJ2-5	.	13	TGTGCCATCAGTGGGGCCCTTCAAGAGACCCAGTACTTC	CAISGALQETQYF
TRBV6-5	.	TRBJ1-1	.	15	TGTGCCAGCAGGATCCGGAGGGGAATGAACACTGAAGCTTTCTTT	CASRIRRGMNTEAFF
TRBV5-1	.	TRBJ1-3	.	14	TGCGCCAGCAGCTTGGGGACAGAGGGAAACACCATATATTTT	CASSLGTEGNTIYF
TRBV19	.	TRBJ2-2	TRBD2	14	TGTGCCAGTATCTCCAGCGGGGTAGGGAGGGAGCTGTTTTTT	CASISSGVGRELFF
TRBV7-9	.	TRBJ1-2	TRBD1	15	TGTTCCAGCAGCTCCGGGACAGGGGATAGCGGTGGCTACACCTTC	CSSSSGTGDSGGYTF
TRBV29-1	.	TRBJ1-2	.	11	TGCAGCGTTGCGGGTGTCTATGGCTACACCTTC	CSVAGVYGYTF
TRBV6-5	few	TRBJ1-4	TRBD1	15	TGTGCCAGCAGTCGTACAGGGGCTCGGGATGAAAAACTGTTTTTT	CASSRTGARDEKLFF